This TCR beta chain was captured in a study of early T cells in non-severe SARS-CoV-2 infection. Study at large: The study sequenced bulk RNA from unsorted whole blood, with chains unpaired.

General study findings and limits: VDJdb matching favored anti-spike CD8 responses, missing private and CD4 specificities.

Germline CDR1 and CDR2: SGDLS and YYNGEE. The CDR3 is made up of 15 amino acids. Trimming took off 2 bases at V and 6 bases at J, with 17 bases between the two ends. This clonotype was seen only a few times. The antigen remains undetermined. Researchers attached unique molecular identifiers to individual cDNA molecules. Each CDR3 protein gets one entry after TCRdb re-called the 5' RACE reads with MiXCR. The table records 85,000 to 95,000 distinct CDR3 sequences, around a sixth of them present only once. This specimen was whole blood, taken at baseline. The clonotype originates from an adult who was a healthcare worker with PCR-confirmed SARS-CoV-2 infection or an uninfected control (not recorded which). The chain employs TRBV9 and TRBJ1-2, with a tentative D call TRBD1 (5 bases). DNA for the CDR3: TGTGCCAGCAGCGTCCGACTGGAGGGGTTCGATGGCTACACCTTC. It is translated as CASSVRLEGFDGYTF.